This TCR beta chain was sequenced during a study of OX40 agonist ivuxolimab in advanced cancers. Germline V gene lookup returns CDR1 SNHLY and CDR2 FYNNEI. The length of the CDR3 is 15 residues. The J segment lost 1 base and the V segment lost 4 bases, leaving 6 bases of the junction unmatched. Study outcomes and limitations: Clonal expansion was seen in CD4+ and CD8+ blood T cells by week 6 at 0.1 to 3.0 mg/kg. The mean number of expanded clones was higher in CD8+ T cells than in CD4+.

No patient had autoimmune disease or received systemic immunosuppression. The repertoire was sequenced with immunoSEQ multiplex PCR; TCRdb's copy has only in-frame clones and lacks some. The sample consists of about 86,000 clones, 75% to 95% of them appearing once. As to this clone: Its matching antigen is unknown.

The chain joins TRBV2 to TRBJ2-5, with 7 bases aligning to TRBD1. The origin of this receptor is an adult with an advanced solid tumor such as melanoma, head and neck, liver or kidney cancer. The specimen comprised CD4+ or CD8+ T cells sorted from blood, sampled in a trial of the OX40 agonist ivuxolimab. The CDR3 DNA reads TGTGCCAGCAGTGCTCAGGGACAGAGCCAAGAGACCCAGTACTTC. Amino acids: CASSAQGQSQETQYF.